This T cell receptor (beta chain) was captured by sequencing in a study of T cells in narcolepsy (dated by TCRdb to 2016 to 2018). Broadly, across the study: Healthy control donors were enrolled in the study alongside patients who had narcolepsy type 1 or type 2 (NT1, NT2). To look for autoreactive T cells in narcolepsy patients that target self-antigens of hypocretin neurons (hypocretin, TRIB2), the study used TCR Vbeta sequencing to follow clonotypes in blood and CSF.

For TCR Vbeta sequencing, memory CD4+ T cells were sorted ex vivo from the peripheral blood of narcolepsy patients and healthy controls. About this clone itself: No antigen is known for it. The input lacks base qualities; no much larger clone sits a single base away.

Summary of the overall study and its limitations: Patients and controls had comparable numbers of sequenced blood memory CD4+ clonotypes, averaging about 37,000 and 33,000, respectively. Certain blood memory CD4+ repertoires from patients and controls had no sequences that matched autoreactive T cell clones. Autoreactive clonotypes were reported to be detected serially in the blood of the same patients and of different patients, but not in the blood of healthy controls. Plots that compared CSF and blood CD4+ T cell clonotypes from the same patient highlighted HCRT-specific and TRIB2-specific autoreactive clonotypes.

V and J lose 0 bases and 6 bases, and a span of 11 bases separates them. Including the terminal cysteine and phenylalanine, the CDR3 comprises 15 residues. Here the CDR3 DNA is all that survives: 45 bases in frame from base 1. Reading the germline V gene gives CDR1 SGHTA and CDR2 FQGNSA. Libraries were made using the immunoSEQ multiplex PCR assay. TCRdb stores this immuneACCESS table with in-frame sequences only. Part of the clones is absent; in the studies checked, under half of the shortfall reflects unresolved V genes, and no reason is known for the rest. Recorded for this sample are 25,000 to 35,000 clones; around 81% of them occurred a single time. Clones ranked in the top ten supply 0.75% to 1% of the sample.

The chain uses TRBV7-2 and TRBJ2-2; possibly the D gene is TRBD2, per 5 matching bases. The sequencing input was CD45RA- memory CD4+ T cells from PBMCs. Reading the label with the study, this specimen's cell subset or site is: memory T cells sorted ex vivo from peripheral blood. The TCR originated in a human donor with narcolepsy. The DNA sequence follows: TGTGCCAGCAGCTTAGCTTTGCTAGCAGCCGGGGAGCTGTTTTTT. Its coded protein is CASSLALLAAGELFF.